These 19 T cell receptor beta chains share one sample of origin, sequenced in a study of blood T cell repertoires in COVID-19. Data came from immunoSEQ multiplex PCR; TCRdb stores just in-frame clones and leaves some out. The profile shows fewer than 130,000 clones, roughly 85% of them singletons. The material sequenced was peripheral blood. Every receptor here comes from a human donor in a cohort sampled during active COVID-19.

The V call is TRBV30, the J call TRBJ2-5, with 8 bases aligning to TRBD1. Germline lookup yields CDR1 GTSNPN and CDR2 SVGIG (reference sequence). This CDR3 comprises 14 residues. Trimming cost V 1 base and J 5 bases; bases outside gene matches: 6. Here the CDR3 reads CAWSAGQGGETQYF. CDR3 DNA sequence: TGTGCCTGGAGTGCCGGACAGGGTGGGGAGACCCAGTACTTC.

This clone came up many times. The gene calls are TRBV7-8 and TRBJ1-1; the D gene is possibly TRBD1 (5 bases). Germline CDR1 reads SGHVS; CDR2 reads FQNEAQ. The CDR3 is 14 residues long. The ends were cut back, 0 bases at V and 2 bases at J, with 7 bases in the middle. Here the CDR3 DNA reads TGTGCCAGCAGCTTAGCGACAGTAAACACTGAAGCTTTCTTT. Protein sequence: CASSLATVNTEAFF.

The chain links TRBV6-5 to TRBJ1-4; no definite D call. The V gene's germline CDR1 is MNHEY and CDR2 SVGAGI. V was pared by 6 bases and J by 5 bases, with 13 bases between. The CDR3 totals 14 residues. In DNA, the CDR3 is TGTGCCAGCAGACCCGCAACCCTAAATGAAAAACTGTTTTTT. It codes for CASRPATLNEKLFF.

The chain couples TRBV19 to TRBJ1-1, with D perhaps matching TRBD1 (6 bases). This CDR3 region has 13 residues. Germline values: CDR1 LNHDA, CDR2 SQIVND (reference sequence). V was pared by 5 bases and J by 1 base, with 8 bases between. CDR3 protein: CASSWGQNTEAFF. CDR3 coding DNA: TGTGCCAGTAGTTGGGGACAGAACACTGAAGCTTTCTTT.

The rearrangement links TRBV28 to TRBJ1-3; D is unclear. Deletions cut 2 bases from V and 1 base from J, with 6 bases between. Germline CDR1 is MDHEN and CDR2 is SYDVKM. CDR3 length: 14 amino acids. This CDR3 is CASSLRASGNTIYF. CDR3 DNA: TGTGCCAGCAGTTTACGCGCATCTGGAAACACCATATATTTT. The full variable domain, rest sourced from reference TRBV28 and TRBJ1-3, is DVKVTQSSRYLVKRTGEKVFLECVQDMDHENMFWYRQDPGLGLRLIYFSYDVKMKEKGDIPEGYSVSREKKERFSLILESASTNQTSMYLCASSLRASGNTIYFGEGSWLTVV.

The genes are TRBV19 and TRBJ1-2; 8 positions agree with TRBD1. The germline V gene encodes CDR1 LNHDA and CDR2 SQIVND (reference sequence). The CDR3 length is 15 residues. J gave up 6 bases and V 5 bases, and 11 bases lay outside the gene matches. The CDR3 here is CASSFDRGRADGYTF. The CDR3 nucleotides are TGTGCCAGTAGTTTTGACAGGGGAAGGGCGGATGGCTACACCTTC.

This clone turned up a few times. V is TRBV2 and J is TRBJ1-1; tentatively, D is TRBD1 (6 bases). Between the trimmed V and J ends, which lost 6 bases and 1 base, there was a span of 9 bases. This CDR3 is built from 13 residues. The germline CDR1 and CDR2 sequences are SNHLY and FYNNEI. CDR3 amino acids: CASRRDKNTEAFF. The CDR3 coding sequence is TGTGCCAGCAGAAGGGACAAGAACACTGAAGCTTTCTTT.

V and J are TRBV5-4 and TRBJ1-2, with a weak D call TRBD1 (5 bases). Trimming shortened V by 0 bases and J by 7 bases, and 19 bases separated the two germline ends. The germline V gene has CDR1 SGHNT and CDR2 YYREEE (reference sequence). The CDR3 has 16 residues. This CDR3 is CASSLEGTVMIGGYTF. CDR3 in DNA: TGTGCCAGCAGCTTGGAGGGGACTGTGATGATCGGTGGCTACACCTTC.

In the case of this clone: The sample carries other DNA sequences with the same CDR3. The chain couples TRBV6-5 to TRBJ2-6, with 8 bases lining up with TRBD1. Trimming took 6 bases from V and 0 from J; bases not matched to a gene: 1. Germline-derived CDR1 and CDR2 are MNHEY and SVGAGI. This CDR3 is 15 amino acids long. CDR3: CASSGQGSGANVLTF. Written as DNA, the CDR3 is TGTGCCAGCAGCGGACAGGGCTCTGGGGCCAACGTCCTGACTTTC.

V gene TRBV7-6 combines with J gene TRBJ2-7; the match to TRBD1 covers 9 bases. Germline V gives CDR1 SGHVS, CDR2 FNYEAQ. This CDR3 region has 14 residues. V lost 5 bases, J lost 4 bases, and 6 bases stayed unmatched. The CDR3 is CASSPGTGRYEQYF. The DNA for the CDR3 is TGTGCCAGCAGCCCCGGGACAGGGAGGTACGAGCAGTACTTC.

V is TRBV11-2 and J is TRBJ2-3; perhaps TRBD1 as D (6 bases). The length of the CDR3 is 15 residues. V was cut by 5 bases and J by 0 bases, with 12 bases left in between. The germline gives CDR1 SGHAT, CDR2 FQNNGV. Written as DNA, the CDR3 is TGTGCCAGCAGCAGTAAAGGACAGAGCACAGATACGCAGTATTTT. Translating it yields CASSSKGQSTDTQYF.

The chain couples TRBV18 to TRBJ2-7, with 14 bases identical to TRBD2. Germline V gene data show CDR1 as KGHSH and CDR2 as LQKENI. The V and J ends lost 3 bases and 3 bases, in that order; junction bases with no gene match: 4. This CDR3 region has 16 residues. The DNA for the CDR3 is TGTGCCAGCTCACCCGTGGGACTAGCGGGAGTCTACGAGCAGTACTTC. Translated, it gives CASSPVGLAGVYEQYF.

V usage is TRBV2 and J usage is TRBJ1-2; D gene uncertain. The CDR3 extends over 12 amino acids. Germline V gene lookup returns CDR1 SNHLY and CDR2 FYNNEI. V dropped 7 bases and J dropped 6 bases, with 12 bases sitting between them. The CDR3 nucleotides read TGTGCCAGCACCGGTTTTGAGGATGGCTACACCTTC. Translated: CASTGFEDGYTF.

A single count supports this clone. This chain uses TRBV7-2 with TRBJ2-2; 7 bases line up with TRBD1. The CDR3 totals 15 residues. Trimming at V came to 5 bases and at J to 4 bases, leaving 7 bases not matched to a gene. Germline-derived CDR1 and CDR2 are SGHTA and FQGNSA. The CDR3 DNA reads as TGTGCCAGCAGCGAACGACAGGGATCCACCGGGGAGCTGTTTTTT. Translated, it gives CASSERQGSTGELFF.

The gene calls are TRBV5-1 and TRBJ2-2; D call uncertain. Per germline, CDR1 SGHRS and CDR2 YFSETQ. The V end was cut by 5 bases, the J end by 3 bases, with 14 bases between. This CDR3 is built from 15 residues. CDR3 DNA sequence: TGCGCCAGCAGTTTTGGCCCCGAGGACACCGGGGAGCTGTTTTTT. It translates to CASSFGPEDTGELFF.

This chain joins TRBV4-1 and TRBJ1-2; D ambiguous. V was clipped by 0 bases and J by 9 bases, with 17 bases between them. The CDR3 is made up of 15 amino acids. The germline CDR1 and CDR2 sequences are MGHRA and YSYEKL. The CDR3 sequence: CASSQDREIARSYTF. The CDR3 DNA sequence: TGCGCCAGCAGCCAAGATAGGGAGATCGCCCGGAGCTACACCTTC.

The CDR3 nucleotides read TGTGCCAGCAGCGTAGGGGACAGGGAAGCCAATGAGCAGTTCTTC. Its protein product is CASSVGDREANEQFF. The V call is TRBV9, the J call TRBJ2-1, with 9 positions matching TRBD1. V gave up 0 bases and J gave up 6 bases; unmatched junction bases: 4. The CDR3 has 15 amino acids. Per germline, CDR1 SGDLS and CDR2 YYNGEE.

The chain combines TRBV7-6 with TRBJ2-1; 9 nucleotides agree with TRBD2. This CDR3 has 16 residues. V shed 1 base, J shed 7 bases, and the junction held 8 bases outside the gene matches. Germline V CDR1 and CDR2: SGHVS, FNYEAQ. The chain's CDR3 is CASSLGAGGRLNEQFF. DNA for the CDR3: TGTGCCAGCAGCTTAGGGGCGGGGGGGAGACTGAATGAGCAGTTCTTC.

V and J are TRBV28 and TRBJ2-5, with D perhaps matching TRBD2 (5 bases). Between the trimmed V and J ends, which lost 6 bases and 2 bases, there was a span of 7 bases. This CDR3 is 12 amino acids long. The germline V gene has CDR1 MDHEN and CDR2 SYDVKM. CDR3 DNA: TGTGCCAGCAGCGGGGTGCAAGAGACCCAGTACTTC. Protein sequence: CASSGVQETQYF.